The 27 T cell receptor beta chains reported below all come from one sample, sequenced in a study of response to subunit inactivated influenza vaccine. MiXCR, run by TCRdb on the RT-PCR reads, gives a single entry per CDR3 protein. The table records 450,000 to 700,000 distinct CDR3 sequences, roughly 15% of them present only once. Sequences were derived from PBMCs from blood, sampled 12 days after vaccination. These receptors came from a man in his forties or fifties who received an inactivated influenza vaccine.

At least ten counts were recorded for this clonotype. The rearrangement joins TRBV24-1 to TRBJ2-2; D gene unclear. CDR1 and CDR2 from the germline V gene are KGHDR and SFDVKD. This CDR3 spans 16 amino acids. V lost 2 bases and J 1 base, leaving 10 bases between the germline ends. Here the CDR3 reads CATSDSPGRNTGELFF. The CDR3 region has the DNA TGTGCCACCAGTGATTCCCCGGGCCGGAACACCGGGGAGCTGTTTTTT.

V gene TRBV5-5 combines with J gene TRBJ1-1; 8 bases line up with TRBD1. Germline assignment: CDR1 SGHKS and CDR2 YYEKEE (reference sequence). V lost 0 bases, J lost 4 bases, and 2 bases stayed unmatched. The length of the CDR3 is 14 residues. CDR3 region: CASSLGQGPTEAFF. The CDR3 DNA reads TGTGCCAGCAGCTTGGGACAGGGGCCCACTGAAGCTTTCTTT.

The J gene is TRBJ2-7, the V gene TRBV11-2, with TRBD2 identical over 14 bases. Germline loops: CDR1 SGHAT, CDR2 FQNNGV. J gave up 6 bases and V 0 bases, and 1 base lay outside the gene matches. This CDR3 is built from 15 residues. CDR3 coding DNA: TGTGCCAGCAGCTTAGAGGGGACTAGCGGGAGCGAGCAGTACTTC. It specifies CASSLEGTSGSEQYF.

This clonotype turned up a few times. This chain links TRBV4-1 with TRBJ2-1; 7 bases are shared with TRBD2. This CDR3 spans 14 amino acids. Germline V CDR1 and CDR2: MGHRA, YSYEKL. J gave up 7 bases and V 5 bases, and 8 bases lay outside the gene matches. This CDR3 reads CASSFGGGMNEQFF. The CDR3 DNA follows: TGCGCCAGCAGCTTCGGCGGGGGTATGAATGAGCAGTTCTTC.

In its sample, this clonotype was seen a few times. The chain recombines TRBV2 with TRBJ2-5; the match to TRBD1 covers 9 bases. The CDR3 is 15 amino acids. The junction had 10 bases not matched to a gene; V was cut back by 6 bases and J by 5 bases. Looked up from germline, CDR1 is SNHLY and CDR2 is FYNNEI. The CDR3 nucleotides read TGTGCCAGCAGGGCTCCGGGACAGGGCGGGGAGACCCAGTACTTC. Amino acids: CASRAPGQGGETQYF.

Comments on this clonotype: Likely a read error: the CDR3 ends without its conserved phenylalanine or tryptophan. The CDR3 loop reads CASSWPSGDYNEQFS. The CDR3 bases are TGTGCCAGCAGTTGGCCTAGCGGAGATTACAATGAGCAGTTCTCC. J is TRBJ2-1 and V is TRBV28; 7 nucleotides agree with TRBD2. Germline V CDR1 and CDR2: MDHEN, SYDVKM. The CDR3 has 15 amino acids. J lost 4 bases, V lost 4 bases, and 7 bases had no gene match.

This clonotype was detected only a few times. This chain connects TRBV2 to TRBJ2-6; 7 bases are shared with TRBD1. J lost 2 bases, V lost 6 bases, and 4 bases had no gene match. The CDR3 has 15 amino acids. Germline V gives CDR1 SNHLY, CDR2 FYNNEI. The CDR3, as DNA: TGTGCCAGCAGGAATGACAGGGCTGGGGCCAACGTCCTGACTTTC. The encoded protein is CASRNDRAGANVLTF.

This clonotype has at least ten counts. An end of the junction differs from the germline gene, which may be a read error. The CDR3 bases are TGTGCCAGTAGTTACAGCTCTGAAGCTTTCTTT. Amino acid sequence: CASSYSSEAFF. V and J are TRBV6-2 or TRBV6-3 and TRBJ1-1; D not certain. CDR1 MNHEY and CDR2 SVGEGT come from the germline V gene. The CDR3 runs to 11 residues.

This clonotype was detected only a few times. The V and J genes are TRBV15 and TRBJ1-1, with D possibly being TRBD1 (5 bases). The germline V and J ends were trimmed by 1 base and 5 bases, with 11 bases remaining between them. The germline V gene encodes CDR1 LNHNV and CDR2 YYDKDF (reference sequence). The CDR3 runs to 14 residues. The CDR3 sequence is CATSRVVRETEAFF. CDR3 DNA sequence: TGTGCCACCAGCAGAGTGGTCAGGGAGACTGAAGCTTTCTTT.

The table lists this clonotype with many counts. J is TRBJ1-5 and V is TRBV7-2, with a weak D call TRBD1 (5 bases). Trimming shortened V by 7 bases and J by 9 bases, and 16 bases separated the two germline ends. Looked up from germline, CDR1 is SGHTA and CDR2 is FQGNSA. The length of the CDR3 is 13 residues. Here the CDR3 reads CASTTMGEGPQHF. DNA of the CDR3: TGTGCCAGCACCACCATGGGGGAAGGGCCCCAGCATTTT.

The V call is TRBV2, the J call TRBJ2-7; D is perhaps TRBD1 (5 bases). The CDR3 loop spans 14 amino acids. Germline CDR1 reads SNHLY; CDR2 reads FYNNEI. Between the trimmed V and J ends, which lost 3 bases and 3 bases, there was a span of 12 bases. CDR3 region: CASSELGQNYEQYF. CDR3 nucleotides: TGTGCCAGCAGTGAGCTGGGGCAGAACTACGAGCAGTACTTC.

This sequence joins TRBV19 and TRBJ2-2; no clear D. The CDR3 has 12 amino acids. Germline assignment: CDR1 LNHDA and CDR2 SQIVND (reference sequence). V shed 3 bases and J shed 7 bases, with 6 bases lying between them. The CDR3 loop reads CASSIFDGELFF. DNA for the CDR3: TGTGCCAGTAGTATTTTTGACGGGGAGCTGTTTTTT.

The CDR3 nucleotides read TGTGCCAGCAGTTTATCCAGCAACAATCAGCCCCAGCATTTT. This translates into CASSLSSNNQPQHF. This chain uses TRBV12-3 or TRBV12-4 with TRBJ1-5; D call uncertain. CDR3 length: 14 amino acids. Trimming stripped 2 bases from V and 3 bases from J, with 8 bases between.

This chain joins TRBV2 and TRBJ1-5; TRBD1 is a possible D gene (5 bases). This CDR3 spans 17 amino acids. Germline assignment: CDR1 SNHLY and CDR2 FYNNEI. The V end lost 6 bases, the J end lost 0 bases, and 18 bases lay between the germline ends. CDR3 sequence reads: CASRGEQVGHSNQPQHF. The CDR3 region has the DNA TGTGCCAGCAGGGGGGAACAGGTGGGCCATAGCAATCAGCCCCAGCATTTT. Full variable domain (outside the CDR3, taken from reference TRBV2 and TRBJ1-5): EPEVTQTPSHQVTQMGQEVILRCVPISNHLYFYWYRQILGQKVEFLVSFYNNEISEKSEIFDDQFSVERPDGSNFTLKIRSTKLEDSAMYFCASRGEQVGHSNQPQHFGDGTRLSIL.

Comments on this clonotype: Possible read error: a much larger clone is one base away. The chain combines TRBV29-1 with TRBJ2-3; the D gene is possibly TRBD2 (6 bases). CDR1 SQVTM and CDR2 ANQGSEA come from the germline V gene. The CDR3 is 12 amino acids. The CDR3: CSGAEPSDTRYF. The CDR3 region has the DNA TGCAGCGGAGCGGAACCTAGCGACACGCGGTATTTT.

V is TRBV4-3 and J is TRBJ2-1, with 11 bases matching TRBD1. The V gene's germline CDR1 is LGHNA and CDR2 YSLEER. V lost 1 base to trimming and J lost 8 bases; unmatched junction nucleotides: 4. This CDR3 is built from 15 residues. In DNA, the CDR3 is TGCGCCAGCAGCCAAGGGCGGACAGGGGGCGATGAGCAGTTCTTC. Protein sequence: CASSQGRTGGDEQFF.

This chain's CDR3 is CAISERASGGRQETQYF. CDR3 in DNA: TGTGCCATCAGTGAAAGGGCTAGCGGGGGGCGCCAAGAGACCCAGTACTTC. The genes are TRBV10-3 and TRBJ2-5; 11 bases align to TRBD2. Germline lookup yields CDR1 ENHRY and CDR2 SYGVKD. The ends lost 3 bases at V and 1 base at J; junction bases unmatched: 7. The CDR3 has 17 amino acids.

This clonotype was recorded many times. The chain links TRBV7-2 to TRBJ2-3; tentative D call: TRBD2 (5 bases). From germline, CDR1 is SGHTA and CDR2 FQGNSA. The CDR3 is made up of 13 amino acids. V was trimmed by 5 bases and J by 4 bases, leaving 10 bases between them. This chain's CDR3 is CASSREVADTQYF. The DNA of the CDR3 is TGTGCCAGCAGCCGGGAAGTCGCAGATACGCAGTATTTT.

V gene TRBV29-1 combines with J gene TRBJ1-5; D possibly corresponds to TRBD1 (6 bases). CDR1 and CDR2 (germline): SQVTM, ANQGSEA. The CDR3 is made up of 14 amino acids. Trimming shortened V by 5 bases and J by 0 bases, and 11 bases separated the two germline ends. The CDR3 DNA reads TGCAGCGTTTCCGGGACAAGTAGCAATCAGCCCCAGCATTTT. It specifies CSVSGTSSNQPQHF.

This clonotype was observed a handful of times. The chain links TRBV5-5 to TRBJ2-7; D is unresolved. V lost 1 base, J lost 2 bases, and 10 bases lay in between. CDR3 length equals 14 residues. The germline CDR1 and CDR2 sequences are SGHKS and YYEKEE (reference sequence). Here the CDR3 DNA reads TGTGCCAGCAGCTTGTATTCGGAGACCTACGAGCAGTACTTC. Its protein is CASSLYSETYEQYF.

The chain joins TRBV24-1 to TRBJ2-5; the match to TRBD1 covers 8 bases. With 4 bases clipped from V and 5 bases from J, the junction kept 8 bases outside the gene matches. CDR1 KGHDR and CDR2 SFDVKD come from the germline V gene. The CDR3 has 15 residues. The CDR3 region has the DNA TGTGCCACCAGTGACCACCGGACAGGGTCGGAGACCCAGTACTTC. Its translation is CATSDHRTGSETQYF.

The chain is built from TRBV20-1 and TRBJ2-5; 10 bases agree with TRBD1. The CDR3 extends over 15 amino acids. The germline V gene encodes CDR1 DFQATT and CDR2 SNEGSKA (reference sequence). The V gene end was trimmed by 2 bases and the J gene end by 6 bases; junction bases not matched to a gene: 9. The CDR3 bases are TGCAGTGCTAGAACCCCGGGACAGGGGTTGAAGACCCAGTACTTC. This sequence encodes CSARTPGQGLKTQYF.

V usage is TRBV7-8 and J usage is TRBJ2-1; D possibly corresponds to TRBD1 (6 bases). Germline CDR1 reads SGHVS; CDR2 reads FQNEAQ. Deletions cut 5 bases from V and 6 bases from J, with 17 bases between. CDR3 length: 15 residues. As DNA, the CDR3 is TGTGCCAGCAGCCATAGGCGCGCAGGGGCCAATGAGCAGTTCTTC. Encoded protein: CASSHRRAGANEQFF.

The chain combines TRBV12-3 or TRBV12-4 with TRBJ2-1, with D perhaps being TRBD1 or TRBD2 (5 bases each). Trimming stripped 3 bases from V and 0 bases from J, with 12 bases between. CDR3 length: 16 residues. DNA of the CDR3: TGTGCCAGCAGTTTTTCGGGACCCTACTCCTACAATGAGCAGTTCTTC. It encodes CASSFSGPYSYNEQFF.

This clonotype has more than one count but fewer than ten. The chain joins TRBV5-1 to TRBJ2-5; 9 bases are shared with TRBD2. Germline V gene data show CDR1 as SGHRS and CDR2 as YFSETQ. The CDR3 has 14 amino acids. Trimming cost V 2 bases and J 5 bases; bases outside gene matches: 4. The CDR3 bases are TGCGCCAGCAGCTTTAGCGGGAGTGCGGAGACCCAGTACTTC. This sequence encodes CASSFSGSAETQYF. Combining the CDR3 with reference TRBV5-1 and TRBJ2-5 gives the whole variable domain KAGVTQTPRYLIKTRGQQVTLSCSPISGHRSVSWYQQTPGQGLQFLFEYFSETQRNKGNFPGRFSGRQFSNSRSEMNVSTLELGDSALYLCASSFSGSAETQYFGPGTRLLVL.

This clonotype has a handful of counts. This chain links TRBV5-1 with TRBJ2-5; 9 nucleotides line up with TRBD1. The CDR3 extends over 15 amino acids. Germline CDR1 reads SGHRS; CDR2 reads YFSETQ. The J segment lost 2 bases and the V segment lost 4 bases, leaving 6 bases of the junction unmatched. CDR3 sequence (DNA): TGCGCCAGCAGCCCGGACAGGGGAGGACAAGAGACCCAGTACTTC. It yields the protein CASSPDRGGQETQYF.

A few counts support this clonotype. The V gene is TRBV4-2, the J gene TRBJ2-1, with 9 nucleotides matching TRBD2. With V trimmed by 0 bases and J by 7 bases, 10 bases remained unmatched. The V gene's germline CDR1 is LGHNA and CDR2 YNFKEQ. The CDR3 sequence is 17 residues long. The CDR3 nucleotides are TGTGCCAGCAGCCAAGAGGTGGGCGGGAGGGCCACGAATGAGCAGTTCTTC. It specifies CASSQEVGGRATNEQFF.